The rows below give T cell receptor beta chains drawn from one sample of a study of cytomegalovirus exposure and HLA in healthy donors. Produced via immunoSEQ multiplex PCR; TCRdb's table is partial and in-frame only. This sample carries about 100,000 clones, about 85% of them seen once, and the ten largest clones take approximately 2.1%. Sequencing was carried out using PBMCs. Receptors originate from a man younger than 40 in good health and CMV-seronegative. The CDR3 runs from the conserved cysteine through the conserved F or W. The order of the fields is D gene, J gene, V gene, clone size, CDR3 DNA, CDR3 protein. D genes are given only for firm matches. The size field is filled for only some rows; it gives once, few, many or a size class.

D gene: TRBD2; J gene: TRBJ2-5; V gene: TRBV7-2; clone size: NA; CDR3 DNA: TGTGCCAGCAGCTTAGAGGGACTAGCGGCAGAGACCCAGTACTTC; CDR3 protein: CASSLEGLAAETQYF
D gene: NA; J gene: TRBJ1-5; V gene: TRBV19; clone size: once; CDR3 DNA: TGTGCCACCCTAACTCCAGGGGCCTTTAGCAATCAGCCCCAGCATTTT; CDR3 protein: CATLTPGAFSNQPQHF
D gene: NA; J gene: TRBJ1-2; V gene: TRBV11-2; clone size: NA; CDR3 DNA: TGTGCCAGCAGCTTAGACCTCACAGCGGCAGGCTACACCTTC; CDR3 protein: CASSLDLTAAGYTF
D gene: TRBD2; J gene: TRBJ2-3; V gene: TRBV7-2; clone size: NA; CDR3 DNA: TGTGCCAGCAGCCGCCCGGGAGGTGGCGGGAGTCGCACAGATACGCAGTATTTT; CDR3 protein: CASSRPGGGGSRTDTQYF
D gene: TRBD1; J gene: TRBJ1-2; V gene: TRBV23-1; clone size: NA; CDR3 DNA: TGCGCCAGCAGTCAGGAGGGACAGTATGGCTACACCTTC; CDR3 protein: CASSQEGQYGYTF
D gene: NA; J gene: TRBJ1-1; V gene: TRBV2; clone size: NA; CDR3 DNA: TGTGCCAGCAGTGTTGACAAGAACACTGAAGCTTTCTTT; CDR3 protein: CASSVDKNTEAFF
D gene: NA; J gene: TRBJ1-2; V gene: TRBV19; clone size: NA; CDR3 DNA: TGTGCCAGTAGTATAACGGGGGGTTATGGCTACACCTTC; CDR3 protein: CASSITGGYGYTF
D gene: NA; J gene: TRBJ2-1; V gene: TRBV11-2; clone size: NA; CDR3 DNA: TGTGCCAGCAGCTCCGCCTCAGGCAATGAGCAGTTCTTC; CDR3 protein: CASSSASGNEQFF
D gene: NA; J gene: TRBJ2-3; V gene: TRBV5-4; clone size: NA; CDR3 DNA: TGTGCCAGCAGCCCGACGGGGGATACGCAGTATTTT; CDR3 protein: CASSPTGDTQYF
D gene: TRBD2; J gene: TRBJ2-5; V gene: TRBV5-1; clone size: NA; CDR3 DNA: TGCGCCAGCAGCGCGGGGGGGGCCCAAGAGACCCAGTACTTC; CDR3 protein: CASSAGGAQETQYF
D gene: NA; J gene: TRBJ1-4; V gene: TRBV5-6; clone size: few; CDR3 DNA: TGTGCCAGCAGCTGGGGGACCAGGGGAATTAATGAAAAACTGTTTTTT; CDR3 protein: CASSWGTRGINEKLFF
D gene: TRBD1; J gene: TRBJ2-7; V gene: TRBV18; clone size: few; CDR3 DNA: TGTGCCAGCTCACTAGAGACAGGGCGGTCCTCCGAGCAGTACTTC; CDR3 protein: CASSLETGRSSEQYF
D gene: TRBD1; J gene: TRBJ1-1; V gene: TRBV30; clone size: NA; CDR3 DNA: TGTGCCTGGAGTGTAAGGACAGGGGGTTCTGAAGCTTTCTTT; CDR3 protein: CAWSVRTGGSEAFF
D gene: NA; J gene: TRBJ1-1; V gene: TRBV7-6; clone size: NA; CDR3 DNA: TGTGCCAGCAGTCTCCAGGGCATGAACACTGAAGCTTTCTTT; CDR3 protein: CASSLQGMNTEAFF
D gene: NA; J gene: TRBJ2-1; V gene: TRBV5-1; clone size: NA; CDR3 DNA: TGCGCCAGCAGCTTGTTGTCTAGCGTCTCGCATGAGCAGTTCTTC; CDR3 protein: CASSLLSSVSHEQFF
D gene: NA; J gene: TRBJ2-7; V gene: TRBV25-1; clone size: NA; CDR3 DNA: TGTGCCAGCACCGGCAGGGCCTACGAGCAGTACTTC; CDR3 protein: CASTGRAYEQYF
D gene: TRBD2; J gene: TRBJ2-1; V gene: TRBV7-9; clone size: once; CDR3 DNA: TGTGCCAGCAGCTTGTGGACTAGCGGGATGGATGAGCAGTTCTTC; CDR3 protein: CASSLWTSGMDEQFF
D gene: NA; J gene: TRBJ2-1; V gene: TRBV7-9; clone size: NA; CDR3 DNA: TGTGCCAGCAGCCTGGGGGACACGACCTACAATGAGCAGTTCTTC; CDR3 protein: CASSLGDTTYNEQFF
D gene: NA; J gene: TRBJ2-3; V gene: TRBV6-4; clone size: NA; CDR3 DNA: TGTGCCAGCGGCGGGGCTGGGAGCACAGATACGCAGTATTTT; CDR3 protein: CASGGAGSTDTQYF
D gene: NA; J gene: TRBJ2-3; V gene: TRBV7-2; clone size: NA; CDR3 DNA: TGTGCCAGCAGCATTCAGACTAGTTCAGATACGCAGTATTTT; CDR3 protein: CASSIQTSSDTQYF
D gene: NA; J gene: TRBJ2-1; V gene: TRBV4-1; clone size: NA; CDR3 DNA: TGCGCCAGCAGCCACGAGGGACTTAACTTCTACAATGAGCAGTTCTTC; CDR3 protein: CASSHEGLNFYNEQFF
D gene: TRBD1; J gene: TRBJ1-5; V gene: TRBV19; clone size: NA; CDR3 DNA: TGTGCCAGTAGTATGTCGCAGGGGGACTGGCCCCAGCATTTT; CDR3 protein: CASSMSQGDWPQHF
D gene: TRBD1; J gene: TRBJ1-6; V gene: TRBV14; clone size: NA; CDR3 DNA: TGTGCCAGCAGCCACCTGGACAGGGAAGCACCCCTCCACTTT; CDR3 protein: CASSHLDREAPLHF
D gene: TRBD2; J gene: TRBJ2-3; V gene: TRBV2; clone size: NA; CDR3 DNA: TGTGCCAGCAGAAGGACTAGCGGGGGCCCGGTTACGCAGTATTTT; CDR3 protein: CASRRTSGGPVTQYF
D gene: NA; J gene: TRBJ1-1; V gene: TRBV7-6; clone size: NA; CDR3 DNA: TGTGCCAGCAGTAACAAGAGGGAGGCTGAAGCTTTCTTT; CDR3 protein: CASSNKREAEAFF
D gene: NA; J gene: TRBJ2-7; V gene: TRBV28; clone size: NA; CDR3 DNA: TGTGCCAGCAGTCGGGATTCCTACGAGCAGTACTTC; CDR3 protein: CASSRDSYEQYF
D gene: TRBD2; J gene: TRBJ2-7; V gene: TRBV4-1; clone size: NA; CDR3 DNA: TGCGCCAGCAGTCGAGGACTAGCGGGAGTAGGCGAGCAGTACTTC; CDR3 protein: CASSRGLAGVGEQYF
D gene: NA; J gene: TRBJ1-4; V gene: TRBV6-5; clone size: NA; CDR3 DNA: TGTGCCAGCAGCCCAATTACGGGGGGTGAAAAACTGTTTTTT; CDR3 protein: CASSPITGGEKLFF
D gene: TRBD1; J gene: TRBJ2-7; V gene: TRBV9; clone size: NA; CDR3 DNA: TGTGCCAGCAGCGTAGGGGGGTCAGGGGGTGAGTACTTC; CDR3 protein: CASSVGGSGGEYF
D gene: NA; J gene: TRBJ2-2; V gene: TRBV2; clone size: NA; CDR3 DNA: TGTGCCAGCAGTGGCCAAGGGGCTAGTCAAACGGCCGGGGAGCTGTTTTTT; CDR3 protein: CASSGQGASQTAGELFF
D gene: TRBD1; J gene: TRBJ1-1; V gene: TRBV5-1; clone size: NA; CDR3 DNA: TGCGCCAGCCGTCAGGGACAGGCCAATGAAGCTTTCTTT; CDR3 protein: CASRQGQANEAFF
D gene: TRBD1; J gene: TRBJ2-7; V gene: TRBV23-1; clone size: NA; CDR3 DNA: TGCGCCAGCAGTCAATCGAATCCGGGACAGGAGATCTACGAGCAGTACTTC; CDR3 protein: CASSQSNPGQEIYEQYF
D gene: NA; J gene: TRBJ1-3; V gene: TRBV28; clone size: NA; CDR3 DNA: TGTGCCAGCAGCGAGGCGCAGGGTCTAGGAAACACCATATATTTT; CDR3 protein: CASSEAQGLGNTIYF
D gene: TRBD1; J gene: TRBJ1-1; V gene: TRBV4-1; clone size: NA; CDR3 DNA: TGCGCCAGCAGCCCTGGACAGGGACCAAACACTGAAGCTTTCTTT; CDR3 protein: CASSPGQGPNTEAFF
D gene: NA; J gene: TRBJ2-5; V gene: TRBV7-2; clone size: NA; CDR3 DNA: TGTGCCAGCAGCTTAGTCAGACAAGAGACCCAGTACTTC; CDR3 protein: CASSLVRQETQYF
D gene: NA; J gene: TRBJ1-1; V gene: TRBV11-2; clone size: NA; CDR3 DNA: TGTGCCAGCAGCTTAGATAATTTGAACACTGAAGCTTTCTTT; CDR3 protein: CASSLDNLNTEAFF
D gene: NA; J gene: TRBJ1-2; V gene: TRBV6-6; clone size: NA; CDR3 DNA: TGTGCCAGCAGTTACTCGGGGCAGGGCGACTATGGCTACACCTTC; CDR3 protein: CASSYSGQGDYGYTF
D gene: TRBD2; J gene: TRBJ2-7; V gene: TRBV5-5; clone size: NA; CDR3 DNA: TGTGCCAGCAGCCGAAAGGGACTAGCGGACGCCTACGAGCAGTACTTC; CDR3 protein: CASSRKGLADAYEQYF
D gene: NA; J gene: TRBJ1-2; V gene: TRBV9; clone size: NA; CDR3 DNA: TGTGCCAGCAGCGCGGGTTCATTTTACTATGGCTACACCTTC; CDR3 protein: CASSAGSFYYGYTF
D gene: NA; J gene: TRBJ2-7; V gene: TRBV29-1; clone size: NA; CDR3 DNA: TGCAGCGTTGAAGGGGAGGTATCCTACGAGCAGTACTTC; CDR3 protein: CSVEGEVSYEQYF
D gene: TRBD1; J gene: TRBJ1-6; V gene: TRBV2; clone size: NA; CDR3 DNA: TGTGCCAGCAGGAAAAGGACAGGCGTCGAGAATTCACCCCTCCACTTT; CDR3 protein: CASRKRTGVENSPLHF
D gene: NA; J gene: TRBJ1-1; V gene: TRBV27; clone size: NA; CDR3 DNA: TGTGCCAGCACAGATGTGAACACTGAAGCTTTCTTT; CDR3 protein: CASTDVNTEAFF